This T cell receptor beta chain was sequenced for a study of memory CD4+ T cells and cytomegalovirus serostatus. In the study overall: Healthy Belgian adult donors included under ten CMV-positive and more than 20 CMV-negative people.

The sort gate was single viable CD3+CD4+CD8-CD45RO+ cells for memory CD4+ T cells. Serostatus was set by detecting CMV pp150, pp28, p38, p52 IgG. As to this clone: Its matching antigen is unknown.

In the original workflow: Out-of-frame sequences were removed, leaving 2,000,000 or so distinct TCRbeta sequences. Profiling relied on immunoSEQ multiplex PCR, and the TCRdb table lists in-frame clones only, not all of them. The D gene and trimming were derived from the DNA, and the V and J assignments and clone size from that table. Of about 25,000 clones in the sample, around 75% were seen once. Germline V gives CDR1 SEHNR, CDR2 FQNEAQ (reference sequence). The CDR3 sequence is 16 residues long. J gave up 6 bases and V 5 bases, and 11 bases lay outside the gene matches. Study findings and constraints: Suggested: most of the CMV-linked TCR signature lies in CD4+ memory cells.

The origin of this receptor is an adult in good health and CMV-seronegative. Sequenced: memory CD4+ T cells from blood. The J gene is TRBJ2-3, the V gene TRBV7-9; 10 nucleotides match TRBD2. The CDR3 DNA reads as TGTGCCAGCAGCGCCCAAACTAGCGGGGATTTTGATACGCAGTATTTT. Protein: CASSAQTSGDFDTQYF.